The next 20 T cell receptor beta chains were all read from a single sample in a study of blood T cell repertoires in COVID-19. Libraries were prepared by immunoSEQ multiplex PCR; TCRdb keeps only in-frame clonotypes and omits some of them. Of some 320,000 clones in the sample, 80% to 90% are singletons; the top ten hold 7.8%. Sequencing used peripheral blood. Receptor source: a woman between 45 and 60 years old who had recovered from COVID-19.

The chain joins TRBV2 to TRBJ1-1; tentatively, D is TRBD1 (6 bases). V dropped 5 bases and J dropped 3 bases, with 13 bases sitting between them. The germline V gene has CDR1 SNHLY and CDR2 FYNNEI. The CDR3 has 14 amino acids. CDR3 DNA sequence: TGTGCCAGCAGTACGGGACACGGCTACACTGAAGCTTTCTTT. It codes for CASSTGHGYTEAFF.

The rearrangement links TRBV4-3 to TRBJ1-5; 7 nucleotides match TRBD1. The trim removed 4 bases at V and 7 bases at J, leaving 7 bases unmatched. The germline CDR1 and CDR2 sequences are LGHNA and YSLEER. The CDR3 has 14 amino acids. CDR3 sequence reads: CASSLRQGEQPQHF. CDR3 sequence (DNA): TGCGCCAGCAGCCTTCGACAGGGTGAACAGCCCCAGCATTTT.

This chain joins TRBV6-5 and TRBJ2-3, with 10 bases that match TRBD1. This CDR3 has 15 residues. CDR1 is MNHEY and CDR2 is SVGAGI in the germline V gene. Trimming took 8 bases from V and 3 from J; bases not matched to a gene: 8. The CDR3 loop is CASVSGTGVTDTQYF. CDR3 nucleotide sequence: TGTGCCAGCGTCTCCGGGACAGGGGTAACAGATACGCAGTATTTT.

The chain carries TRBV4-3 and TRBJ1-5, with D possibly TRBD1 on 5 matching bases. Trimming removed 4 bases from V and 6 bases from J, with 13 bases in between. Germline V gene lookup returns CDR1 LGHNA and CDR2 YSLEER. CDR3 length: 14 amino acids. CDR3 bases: TGCGCCAGCAGCCGACAGAAGGGATTTCAGCCCCAGCATTTT. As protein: CASSRQKGFQPQHF.

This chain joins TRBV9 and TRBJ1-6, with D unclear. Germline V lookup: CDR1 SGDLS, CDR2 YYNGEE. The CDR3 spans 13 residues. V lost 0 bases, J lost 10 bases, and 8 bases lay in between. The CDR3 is CASSVDGVSPLHF. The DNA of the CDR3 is TGTGCCAGCAGCGTAGACGGAGTCTCACCCCTCCACTTT. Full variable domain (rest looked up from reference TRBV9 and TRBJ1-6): DSGVTQTPKHLITATGQRVTLRCSPRSGDLSVYWYQQSLDQGLQFLIQYYNGEERAKGNILERFSAQQFPDLHSELNLSSLELGDSALYFCASSVDGVSPLHFGNGTRLTVT.

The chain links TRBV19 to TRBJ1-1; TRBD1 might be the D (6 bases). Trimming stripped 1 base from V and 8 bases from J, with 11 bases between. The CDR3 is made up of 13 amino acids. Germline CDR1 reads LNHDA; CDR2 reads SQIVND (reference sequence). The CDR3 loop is CASSIGTDREAFF. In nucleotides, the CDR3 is TGTGCCAGTAGTATAGGGACGGACAGAGAAGCTTTCTTT.

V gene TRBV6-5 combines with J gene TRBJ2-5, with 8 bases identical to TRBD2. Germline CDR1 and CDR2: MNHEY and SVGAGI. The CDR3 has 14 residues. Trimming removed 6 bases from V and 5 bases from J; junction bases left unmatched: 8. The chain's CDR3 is CASSPVKREETQYF. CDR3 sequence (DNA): TGTGCCAGCAGCCCCGTAAAGCGGGAGGAGACCCAGTACTTC.

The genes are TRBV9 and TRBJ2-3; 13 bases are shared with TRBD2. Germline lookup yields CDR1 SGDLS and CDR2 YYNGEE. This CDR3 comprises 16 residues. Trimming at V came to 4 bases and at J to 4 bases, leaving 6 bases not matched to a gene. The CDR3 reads CASSPRLAGGSDTQYF. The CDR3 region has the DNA TGTGCCAGCAGCCCCCGACTAGCGGGGGGCTCAGATACGCAGTATTTT.

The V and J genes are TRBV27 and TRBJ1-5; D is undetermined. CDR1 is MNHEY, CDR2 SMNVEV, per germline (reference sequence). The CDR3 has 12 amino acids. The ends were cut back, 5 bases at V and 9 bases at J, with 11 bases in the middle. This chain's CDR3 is CASSPILWPQHF. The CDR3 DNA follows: TGTGCCAGCAGTCCTATCCTGTGGCCCCAGCATTTT.

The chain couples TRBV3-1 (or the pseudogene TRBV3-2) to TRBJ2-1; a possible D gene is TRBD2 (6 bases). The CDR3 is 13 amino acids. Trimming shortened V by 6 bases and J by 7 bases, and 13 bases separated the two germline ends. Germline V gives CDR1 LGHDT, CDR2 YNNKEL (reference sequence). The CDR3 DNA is TGTGCCAGCAGTCCTTGGGGGGAAAATGAGCAGTTCTTC. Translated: CASSPWGENEQFF.

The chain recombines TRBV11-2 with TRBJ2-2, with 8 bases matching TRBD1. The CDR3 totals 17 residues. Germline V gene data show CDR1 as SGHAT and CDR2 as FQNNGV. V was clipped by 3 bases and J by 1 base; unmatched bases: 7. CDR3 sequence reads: CASSLRGQGKNTGELFF. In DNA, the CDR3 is TGTGCCAGCAGCTTGCGTGGACAGGGCAAGAACACCGGGGAGCTGTTTTTT.

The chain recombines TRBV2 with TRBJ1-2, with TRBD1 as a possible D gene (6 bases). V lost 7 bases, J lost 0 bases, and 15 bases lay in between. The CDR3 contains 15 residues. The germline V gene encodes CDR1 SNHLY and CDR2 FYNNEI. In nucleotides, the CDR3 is TGTGCCAGCAATCAAGGGGGAAGAGCTAACTATGGCTACACCTTC. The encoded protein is CASNQGGRANYGYTF.

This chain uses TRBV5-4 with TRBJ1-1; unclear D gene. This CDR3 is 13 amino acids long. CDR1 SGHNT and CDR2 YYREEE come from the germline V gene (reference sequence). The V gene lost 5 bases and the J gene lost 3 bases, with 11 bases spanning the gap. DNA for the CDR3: TGTGCCAGCAGAAAACCCCAGGACACTGAAGCTTTCTTT. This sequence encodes CASRKPQDTEAFF.

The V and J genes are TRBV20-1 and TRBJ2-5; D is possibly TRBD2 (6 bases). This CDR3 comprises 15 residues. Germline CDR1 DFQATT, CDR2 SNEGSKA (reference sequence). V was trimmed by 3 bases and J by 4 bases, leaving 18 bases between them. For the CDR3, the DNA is TGCAGTGCTAGTGGTGCAGGAGGGGACGGAGAGACCCAGTACTTC. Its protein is CSASGAGGDGETQYF.

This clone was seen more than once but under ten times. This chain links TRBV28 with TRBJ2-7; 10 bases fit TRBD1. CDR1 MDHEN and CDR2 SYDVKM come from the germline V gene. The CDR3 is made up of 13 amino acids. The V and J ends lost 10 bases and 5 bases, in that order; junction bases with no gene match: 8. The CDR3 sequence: CATRGTGDNEQYF. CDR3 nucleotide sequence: TGTGCCACCCGGGGGACAGGGGATAACGAGCAGTACTTC. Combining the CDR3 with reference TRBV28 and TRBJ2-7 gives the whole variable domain DVKVTQSSRYLVKRTGEKVFLECVQDMDHENMFWYRQDPGLGLRLIYFSYDVKMKEKGDIPEGYSVSREKKERFSLILESASTNQTSMYLCATRGTGDNEQYFGPGTRLTVT.

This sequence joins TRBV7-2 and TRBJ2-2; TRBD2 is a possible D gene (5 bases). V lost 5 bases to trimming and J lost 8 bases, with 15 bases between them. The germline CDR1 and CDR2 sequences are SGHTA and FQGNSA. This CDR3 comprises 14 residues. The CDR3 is CASSPRWGVGELFF. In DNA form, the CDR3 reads TGTGCCAGCAGCCCAAGGTGGGGAGTAGGGGAGCTGTTTTTT.

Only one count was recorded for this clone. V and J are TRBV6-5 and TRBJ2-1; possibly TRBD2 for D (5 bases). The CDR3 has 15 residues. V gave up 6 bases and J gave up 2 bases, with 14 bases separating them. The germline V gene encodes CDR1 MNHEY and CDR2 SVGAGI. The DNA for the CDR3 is TGTGCCAGCAGCAAGGTCGGAGGACCCTACAATGAGCAGTTCTTC. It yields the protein CASSKVGGPYNEQFF.

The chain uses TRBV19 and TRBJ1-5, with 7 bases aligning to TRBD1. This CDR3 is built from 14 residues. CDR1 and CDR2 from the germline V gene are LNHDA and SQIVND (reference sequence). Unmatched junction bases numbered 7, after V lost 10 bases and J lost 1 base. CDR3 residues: CATRQGLSNQPQHF. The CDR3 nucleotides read TGTGCCACTCGACAGGGTTTAAGCAATCAGCCCCAGCATTTT.

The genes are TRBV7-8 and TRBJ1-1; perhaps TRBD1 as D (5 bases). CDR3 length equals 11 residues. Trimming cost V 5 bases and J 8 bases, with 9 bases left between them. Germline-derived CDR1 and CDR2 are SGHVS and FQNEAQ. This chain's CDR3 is CASSRDSEAFF. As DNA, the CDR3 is TGTGCCAGCAGCCGCGACAGCGAAGCTTTCTTT.

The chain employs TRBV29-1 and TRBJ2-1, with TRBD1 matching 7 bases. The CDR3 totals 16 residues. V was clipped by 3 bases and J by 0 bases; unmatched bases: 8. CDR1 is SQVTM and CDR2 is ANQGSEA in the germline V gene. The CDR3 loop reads CSVDPQGEGSYNEQFF. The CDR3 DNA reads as TGCAGCGTTGACCCCCAGGGGGAAGGCTCCTACAATGAGCAGTTCTTC.